These 23 T cell receptor beta chains were sequenced from one sample in a study of follicular helper T cells after annual influenza vaccination (dated by TCRdb to the late 2010s). The label giving this sample's time point can be read as: 2015-2016 season, pre-vaccination. Library preparation used the immunoSEQ multiplex PCR assay. As stored in TCRdb, this immuneACCESS dataset retains in-frame rearrangements with V and J assigned. A fraction of the clones does not appear; measured against another copy, unresolved V genes explain less than half of the discrepancy, and the remainder lacks a known reason. Recorded for this sample are fewer than 11,000 clones; 81% of them occurred a single time. Around 3.6% of the sample is in the top ten clones. The specimen was CXCR5+ CD38- circulating T follicular helper cells from blood, collected on the day of influenza vaccination. The cell subset or site tag for this specimen amounts to: circulating Tfh, non-naive CD4+CXCR5+PD-1+ (ICOS+CD38+ or ICOS-CD38-). These receptors all stem from an adult who received the influenza vaccine.

The chain joins TRBV6-9 to TRBJ2-7; 7 bases agree with TRBD2. Germline assignment: CDR1 MNHGY and CDR2 SVAAGI. CDR3 length: 14 amino acids. V dropped 7 bases and J dropped 6; count of bases not matched to a gene: 12. The CDR3, as DNA: TGTGCCAGCATCCTCCTCAGCGGGGTCGGCGAGCAGTACTTC. The encoded protein is CASILLSGVGEQYF.

V usage is TRBV5-1 and J usage is TRBJ2-1, with 9 positions matching TRBD1. The germline CDR1 and CDR2 sequences are SGHRS and YFSETQ. The V gene end was trimmed by 4 bases and the J gene end by 6 bases; junction bases not matched to a gene: 5. There are 14 residues in the CDR3. CDR3 region: CASSPWTGANEQFF. The CDR3 DNA reads as TGCGCCAGCAGCCCGTGGACAGGGGCCAATGAGCAGTTCTTC. Based on the CDR3 plus reference TRBV5-1 and TRBJ2-1, the full variable domain is KAGVTQTPRYLIKTRGQQVTLSCSPISGHRSVSWYQQTPGQGLQFLFEYFSETQRNKGNFPGRFSGRQFSNSRSEMNVSTLELGDSALYLCASSPWTGANEQFFGPGTRLTVL.

The chain employs TRBV27 and TRBJ1-2; D may be TRBD1 (6 bases). V gave up 5 bases and J gave up 8 bases, with 21 bases separating them. There are 15 residues in the CDR3. CDR1 and CDR2 (germline): MNHEY, SMNVEV (reference sequence). CDR3 sequence: CASSANGGRSKGYTF. Here the CDR3 DNA reads TGTGCCAGCAGTGCAAACGGGGGGCGGTCGAAGGGCTACACCTTC.

V and J are TRBV6-5 and TRBJ1-6; TRBD1 is a possible D gene (5 bases). The V end was cut by 0 bases, the J end by 9 bases, with 12 bases between. Germline V lookup: CDR1 MNHEY, CDR2 SVGAGI. The length of the CDR3 is 15 residues. CDR3 sequence (DNA): TGTGCCAGCAGTTACTCTCGGCAGGGTGGTTCACCCCTCCACTTT. Translated: CASSYSRQGGSPLHF.

This clone came up once. This chain uses TRBV4-3 with TRBJ2-7; D gene ambiguous. The germline V gene encodes CDR1 LGHNA and CDR2 YSLEER. V lost 0 bases, J lost 2 bases, and 8 bases lay in between. The length of the CDR3 is 14 residues. CDR3 sequence (DNA): TGCGCCAGCAGCCAAGATCGGGCAGCCTACGAGCAGTACTTC. Translation gives CASSQDRAAYEQYF.

The rearrangement joins TRBV7-2 to TRBJ1-3; TRBD1 matches 8 bases. The CDR3 has 15 residues. Trimming cost V 5 bases and J 4 bases; bases outside gene matches: 7. CDR1 is SGHTA and CDR2 is FQGNSA in the germline V gene. The CDR3 region is CASSVRTGTGNTIYF. The CDR3 nucleotides are TGTGCCAGCAGCGTACGGACAGGGACCGGAAACACCATATATTTT.

V is TRBV27 and J is TRBJ2-3; D gene ambiguous. With 6 bases removed from V and 2 bases from J, the gap between germline ends came to 18 bases. Germline V gives CDR1 MNHEY, CDR2 SMNVEV (reference sequence). The CDR3 is 16 residues long. The CDR3, as DNA: TGTGCCAGCAGACCATATACAGAGAGAGTCACAGATACGCAGTATTTT. This translates into CASRPYTERVTDTQYF.

This chain joins TRBV5-1 and TRBJ2-5; tentatively, D is TRBD2 (5 bases). This CDR3 is 12 amino acids long. V lost 7 bases and J lost 5, with 12 bases in between. Looked up from germline, CDR1 is SGHRS and CDR2 is YFSETQ. CDR3 DNA: TGCGCCAGCTTTCGGGAAAGCGAGACCCAGTACTTC. Its protein product is CASFRESETQYF.

CDR3 protein: CATSRGDSYGYTF. The CDR3 DNA sequence: TGTGCCACCAGCAGAGGGGATTCCTATGGCTACACCTTC. V is TRBV15 and J is TRBJ1-2, with D unclear. The CDR3 extends over 13 amino acids. Germline V gives CDR1 LNHNV, CDR2 YYDKDF (reference sequence). Between the trimmed V and J ends, which lost 1 base and 4 bases, there was a span of 7 bases.

J is TRBJ2-6 and V is TRBV18, with D possibly called TRBD1 or TRBD2 (6 bases each). The CDR3 totals 18 residues. Germline V gene data show CDR1 as KGHSH and CDR2 as LQKENI. With 5 bases removed from V and 14 bases from J, the gap between germline ends came to 31 bases. The CDR3 sequence: CASSLARDIYKAGQLLTF. The CDR3 nucleotides read TGTGCCAGCTCATTGGCCAGGGACATTTACAAAGCGGGCCAACTCCTGACTTTC.

The chain uses TRBV28 and TRBJ2-7; 8 bases are a match to TRBD2. V gave up 6 bases and J gave up 7 bases; unmatched junction bases: 11. CDR3 size: 14 residues. CDR1 MDHEN and CDR2 SYDVKM come from the germline V gene. CDR3 protein: CASSLFSGAGEQYF. The CDR3 bases are TGTGCCAGCAGCTTGTTTAGCGGGGCGGGGGAGCAGTACTTC.

The chain recombines TRBV29-1 with TRBJ1-3; D not resolved. This CDR3 comprises 13 residues. Trimming removed 4 bases at V and 3 bases at J, with 10 bases between. Germline values: CDR1 SQVTM, CDR2 ANQGSEA. The CDR3 reads CSVAGSGGNTIYF. In nucleotides, the CDR3 is TGCAGCGTTGCGGGTTCGGGTGGAAACACCATATATTTT.

V gene TRBV27 combines with J gene TRBJ2-1, with 14 bases aligning to TRBD2. The length of the CDR3 is 14 residues. Germline CDR1 and CDR2: MNHEY and SMNVEV (reference sequence). Trimming removed 4 bases from V and 7 bases from J; junction bases left unmatched: 0. The CDR3 sequence is CASSWTSGGNEQFF. The CDR3 nucleotides are TGTGCCAGCAGTTGGACTAGCGGGGGGAATGAGCAGTTCTTC.

A few counts support this clone. The V and J genes are TRBV7-2 and TRBJ1-5; no clear D gene. Germline CDR1 SGHTA, CDR2 FQGNSA. V was clipped by 5 bases and J by 7 bases, with 15 bases between them. The CDR3 spans 14 residues. CDR3 DNA sequence: TGTGCCAGCAGCCCTCAACCGACGGCCCAGCCCCAGCATTTT. Its protein is CASSPQPTAQPQHF.

This chain connects TRBV18 to TRBJ2-3; D gene uncertain. V lost 2 bases and J lost 14, with 20 bases in between. The CDR3 consists of 14 residues. Germline V gene data show CDR1 as KGHSH and CDR2 as LQKENI. The CDR3 protein is CASSPNNRAQIPYF. The CDR3 DNA reads as TGTGCCAGCTCACCAAATAACAGAGCACAGATACCGTATTTT.

This clone was counted between two and nine times. The chain is built from TRBV5-5 and TRBJ2-6; D gene uncertain. This CDR3 region has 15 residues. CDR1 is SGHKS and CDR2 is YYEKEE in the germline V gene (reference sequence). The ends were cut back, 4 bases at V and 0 bases at J, with 8 bases in the middle. This CDR3 is CASSRSYSGANVLTF. Here the CDR3 DNA reads TGTGCCAGCAGCCGGAGCTACTCTGGGGCCAACGTCCTGACTTTC.

The rearrangement uses TRBV28 and TRBJ2-3; D remains ambiguous. The CDR3 has 12 amino acids. CDR1 and CDR2 (germline): MDHEN, SYDVKM. Trimming stripped 3 bases from V and 5 bases from J, with 6 bases between. The DNA for the CDR3 is TGTGCCAGCAGTTTGCGGATAGATACGCAGTATTTT. The encoded protein is CASSLRIDTQYF.

This clone qualifies as medium-sized. The rearrangement links TRBV5-1 to TRBJ1-4, with TRBD1 identical over 8 bases. V lost 0 bases, J lost 8 bases, and 3 bases stayed unmatched. This CDR3 contains 14 residues. The germline V gene has CDR1 SGHRS and CDR2 YFSETQ. CDR3 bases: TGCGCCAGCAGCTTGGCGACAGGGGAAGAAAAACTGTTTTTT. As protein: CASSLATGEEKLFF.

The rearrangement links TRBV2 to TRBJ1-2; 10 nucleotides match TRBD1. The germline V gene has CDR1 SNHLY and CDR2 FYNNEI. Trimming cost V 2 bases and J 0 bases; bases outside gene matches: 9. CDR3 size: 18 residues. The DNA for the CDR3 is TGTGCCAGCAGTGAACACCCGGGACAGGGGAACGCTAACTATGGCTACACCTTC. As protein: CASSEHPGQGNANYGYTF.

This clone was seen a single time. The chain recombines TRBV21-1 with TRBJ1-1. TRBV21-1 is classified as a pseudogene. The CDR3 extends over 15 amino acids. The CDR3 nucleotides are TGTGCCAGCAGCAAAGCGGAAAGGAGGGACACTGAAGCTTTCTTT. This gives the protein CASSKAERRDTEAFF.

The chain recombines TRBV9 with TRBJ2-7; TRBD2 matches at 13 bases. Germline-derived CDR1 and CDR2 are SGDLS and YYNGEE. CDR3 length: 15 amino acids. The V and J ends lost 4 bases and 6 bases, in that order; junction bases with no gene match: 7. The CDR3 sequence: CASSPRTSGGGEQYF. The CDR3 bases are TGTGCCAGCAGCCCCCGGACTAGCGGGGGAGGCGAGCAGTACTTC.

This clone was recorded a few times. The chain uses TRBV5-6 and TRBJ1-3; unclear D gene. Looked up from germline, CDR1 is SGHDT and CDR2 is YYEEEE. This CDR3 contains 15 residues. V was pared by 5 bases and J by 0 bases, with 12 bases between. CDR3 nucleotide sequence: TGTGCCAGCAGGAGGTCTACCAGCTCTGGAAACACCATATATTTT. This codes for CASRRSTSSGNTIYF.

V is TRBV5-1 and J is TRBJ1-1; D is ambiguous. The CDR3 totals 14 residues. Deletions cut 4 bases from V and 2 bases from J, with 12 bases between. Germline V gene data show CDR1 as SGHRS and CDR2 as YFSETQ. CDR3 loop: CASSPPAYNTEAFF. CDR3 DNA sequence: TGCGCCAGCAGCCCCCCCGCCTACAACACTGAAGCTTTCTTT.